This T cell receptor beta chain was captured by sequencing in a study of cytomegalovirus exposure and HLA in healthy donors. It was with 60 Vbeta and 13 Jbeta primers that the PCR ran. This table comes from immunoSEQ multiplex PCR, and its TCRdb copy is limited to in-frame clones, with some not included. This table has roughly 100,000 clones, approximately 14% appearing once. Study results and limitations: In a later analysis, a missense DCLRE1C variant was linked to TCR beta V- and J-gene trimming.

In regard to this clone: The antigen is not known.

What was sequenced was PBMCs. The clonotype was recovered from a female donor in good health and CMV-seronegative.

This CDR3 is CAWSVTGTNTEAFF. CDR3 DNA: TGTGCCTGGAGTGTGACAGGGACGAACACTGAAGCTTTCTTT. The chain uses TRBV30 and TRBJ1-1, with 7 positions matching TRBD1. The V segment lost 0 bases and the J segment 1 base; nucleotides outside the gene matches: 2. The V gene's germline CDR1 is GTSNPN and CDR2 SVGIG (reference sequence). The CDR3 contains 14 residues.